The 27 T cell receptor beta chains given below trace back to one sample, sequenced in a study of PD-1 blockade in classical Hodgkin lymphoma. There was relapse after autologous stem cell transplantation in every patient, and there was variation in brentuximab vedotin exposure. Only in-frame clones appear in the TCRdb table, and some are missing; sequencing was by immunoSEQ multiplex PCR. The sample lists fewer than 100,000 clones; roughly 90% were seen once. Specimen: peripheral blood mononuclear cells (PBMCs), collected at baseline. The receptors shown here come from a human donor with classical Hodgkin lymphoma.

The J gene is TRBJ2-1, the V gene TRBV12-5; 8 nucleotides align to TRBD2. With V trimmed by 5 bases and J by 12 bases, 12 bases remained unmatched. The CDR3 contains 14 residues. Germline V gene data show CDR1 as LGHNT and CDR2 as FRNRAP. This chain's CDR3 is CASGAFGGRIGQFF. CDR3 in DNA: TGTGCTAGTGGTGCCTTCGGCGGGAGGATCGGGCAGTTCTTC.

The V call is TRBV12-2, the J call TRBJ2-1; TRBD2, as called in the table, went unchecked against the DNA. TRBV12-2 is a recognized pseudogene. The CDR3 loop spans 15 amino acids. The CDR3 protein is CASRLGGLAGDEQFF. As DNA, the CDR3 is TGTGCAAGTCGCTTAGGCGGACTAGCTGGCGATGAGCAGTTCTTC.

The chain combines TRBV30 with TRBJ2-7; possible D gene TRBD2, 5 bases. Trimming pared 6 bases from V and 0 bases from J, leaving 12 bases between. The length of the CDR3 is 13 residues. Germline lookup yields CDR1 GTSNPN and CDR2 SVGIG (reference sequence). The CDR3 DNA reads TGTGCCTGTAGGTCGGGATTCTCCTACGAGCAGTACTTC. Protein product: CACRSGFSYEQYF.

The chain employs TRBV14 and TRBJ2-7; TRBD1 matches at 7 bases. CDR3 size: 15 residues. J lost 2 bases, V lost 0 bases, and 4 bases had no gene match. Germline V gives CDR1 SGHDN, CDR2 FVKESK. CDR3: CASSQEDRSPYEQYF. DNA for the CDR3: TGTGCCAGCAGCCAAGAGGACAGGTCCCCCTACGAGCAGTACTTC.

This chain links TRBV28 with TRBJ1-1; D not certain. CDR1 and CDR2 (germline): MDHEN, SYDVKM. This CDR3 comprises 14 residues. V was trimmed by 6 bases and J by 1 base, leaving 12 bases between them. The CDR3 DNA is TGTGCCAGCAGCCCCGGACCCAGGAACACTGAAGCTTTCTTT. Translation gives CASSPGPRNTEAFF.

The rearrangement links TRBV7-8 to TRBJ2-7, with D perhaps matching TRBD1 (6 bases). The CDR3 totals 15 residues. Trimming cost V 4 bases and J 4 bases, with 17 bases left between them. Germline values: CDR1 SGHVS, CDR2 FQNEAQ. The CDR3 is CASSWAQGLGYEQYF. The CDR3 nucleotides read TGTGCCAGCAGCTGGGCCCAGGGGTTAGGTTACGAGCAGTACTTC.

The J gene is TRBJ1-4, the V gene TRBV7-2; D is ambiguous. Per the germline V gene, CDR1 is SGHTA and CDR2 is FQGNSA. V was cut by 5 bases and J by 3 bases, with 10 bases left in between. The CDR3 runs to 14 residues. CDR3 DNA: TGTGCCAGCAGCCGACGGGTAGCTAATGAAAAACTGTTTTTT. This codes for CASSRRVANEKLFF. Looking up the rest from reference TRBV7-2 and TRBJ1-4 gives the full variable domain: GAGVSQSPSNKVTEKGKDVELRCDPISGHTALYWYRQSLGQGLEFLIYFQGNSAPDKSGLPSDRFSAERTGGSVSTLTIQRTQQEDSAVYLCASSRRVANEKLFFGSGTQLSVL.

CDR3 loop: CAWRSDTTDTQYF. The CDR3 nucleotides read TGTGCCTGGAGATCGGACACCACAGATACGCAGTATTTT. J is TRBJ2-3 and V is TRBV30, with D maybe TRBD1 (5 bases). This CDR3 has 13 amino acids. The V and J ends lost 3 bases and 2 bases respectively, with 9 bases between them. The germline V gene has CDR1 GTSNPN and CDR2 SVGIG (reference sequence). The entire variable domain, with the rest obtained from reference TRBV30 and TRBJ2-3, is as follows: SQTIHQWPATLVQPVGSPLSLECTVEGTSNPNLYWYRQAAGRGLQLLFYSVGIGQISSEVPQNLSASRPQDRQFILSSKKLLLSDSGFYLCAWRSDTTDTQYFGPGTRLTVL.

The rearrangement links TRBV5-6 to TRBJ2-3, with D possibly matching TRBD2 (5 bases). Germline CDR1 is SGHDT and CDR2 is YYEEEE. This CDR3 has 17 residues. With 1 base removed from V and 9 bases from J, the gap between germline ends came to 24 bases. The CDR3 DNA sequence: TGTGCCAGCAGCTTGTTACGTGTCGTCGGCCGGGGTCACACGCAGTATTTT. Translated: CASSLLRVVGRGHTQYF.

This clone has a handful of counts. The chain recombines TRBV27 with TRBJ2-5, with D possibly being TRBD1 or TRBD2 (6 bases each). Trimming pared 4 bases from V and 6 bases from J, leaving 12 bases between. The V gene's germline CDR1 is MNHEY and CDR2 SMNVEV (reference sequence). The CDR3 has 13 residues. The CDR3 sequence is CASSSGEEKTQYF. Here the CDR3 DNA reads TGTGCCAGCAGTTCAGGGGAGGAGAAGACCCAGTACTTC.

The rearrangement uses TRBV9 and TRBJ2-7; 11 bases agree with TRBD2. Germline CDR1 SGDLS, CDR2 YYNGEE. The CDR3 is 16 residues long. V dropped 1 base and J dropped 3; count of bases not matched to a gene: 6. The CDR3 bases are TGTGCCAGCAGCGTATATAGCGGGAGGGGCCTCTACGAGCAGTACTTC. It translates to CASSVYSGRGLYEQYF.

V and J are TRBV14 and TRBJ1-1; D is possibly TRBD1 (5 bases). Germline assignment: CDR1 SGHDN and CDR2 FVKESK. Trimming shortened V by 7 bases and J by 0 bases, and 9 bases separated the two germline ends. The CDR3 length is 13 residues. The CDR3 sequence: CASTPTVNTEAFF. The CDR3 coding sequence is TGTGCCAGCACCCCGACAGTGAACACTGAAGCTTTCTTT.

The J gene is TRBJ2-2, the V gene TRBV10-1; D is uncertain. The CDR3 spans 15 residues. Germline-derived CDR1 and CDR2 are WNHNN and SYGVQD (reference sequence). V gave up 6 bases and J gave up 6 bases, with 17 bases separating them. The CDR3 loop is CASSPGPGTAGELFF. The DNA for the CDR3 is TGCGCCAGCAGCCCGGGTCCAGGTACAGCCGGGGAGCTGTTTTTT.

The gene calls are TRBV13 and TRBJ2-1; 10 bases align to TRBD2. Germline CDR1 PRHDT, CDR2 FYEKMQ (reference sequence). CDR3 length: 16 residues. J gave up 5 bases and V 10 bases, and 14 bases lay outside the gene matches. The CDR3 here is CATPGQAGLADNEQFF. The CDR3 coding sequence is TGTGCCACACCGGGACAGGCAGGACTAGCGGACAATGAGCAGTTCTTC.

This chain uses TRBV5-6 with TRBJ1-1; 12 bases are a match to TRBD1. The germline V gene has CDR1 SGHDT and CDR2 YYEEEE. The trim removed 0 bases at V and 6 bases at J, leaving 3 bases unmatched. The CDR3 spans 15 residues. The CDR3 spells CASSLVGQGAPEAFF. CDR3 nucleotides: TGTGCCAGCAGCTTGGTGGGACAGGGGGCCCCTGAAGCTTTCTTT.

This clone was counted a single time. The V and J genes are TRBV19 and TRBJ1-1, with D hard to call. CDR3 length equals 11 residues. Germline V gene data show CDR1 as LNHDA and CDR2 as SQIVND (reference sequence). Between the trimmed V and J ends, which lost 6 bases and 3 bases, there was a span of 5 bases. The CDR3 loop is CASRRDTEAFF. The CDR3 DNA reads as TGTGCCAGTAGACGGGACACTGAAGCTTTCTTT.

The chain is built from TRBV5-1 and TRBJ2-2, with 8 bases that match TRBD1. V trimming: 4 bases; J trimming: 6 bases; junction bases outside the gene matches: 8. Germline values: CDR1 SGHRS, CDR2 YFSETQ. This CDR3 is 15 amino acids long. The CDR3 region has the DNA TGCGCCAGCAGCCCGGACAGGGCTGGATCCGGGGAGCTGTTTTTT. Amino acids: CASSPDRAGSGELFF.

This clone was detected once. The gene calls are TRBV6-5 and TRBJ2-1; possibly TRBD1 for D (5 bases). Trimming took off 5 bases at V and 12 bases at J, with 17 bases between the two ends. This CDR3 spans 13 amino acids. Germline V gene data show CDR1 as MNHEY and CDR2 as SVGAGI. CDR3 sequence (DNA): TGTGCCAGCAGTAGACCTCCACAGGATTCGCAGTTCTTC. It codes for CASSRPPQDSQFF.

The chain combines TRBV19 with TRBJ1-1; TRBD1 is a possible D gene (5 bases). The germline gives CDR1 LNHDA, CDR2 SQIVND (reference sequence). Trimming shortened V by 4 bases and J by 4 bases, and 10 bases separated the two germline ends. This CDR3 has 13 amino acids. The DNA for the CDR3 is TGTGCCAGTAGTAAAACGGGGCCCACTGAAGCTTTCTTT. Translating gives CASSKTGPTEAFF.

The rearrangement uses TRBV10-3 and TRBJ2-3; D gene ambiguous. Trimming pared 5 bases from V and 4 bases from J, leaving 7 bases between. Germline-derived CDR1 and CDR2 are ENHRY and SYGVKD. This CDR3 has 12 residues. CDR3 bases: TGTGCCATCAGTTCCGATGCAGATACGCAGTATTTT. Translating it yields CAISSDADTQYF.

The rearrangement joins TRBV11-3 to TRBJ2-2; 8 bases agree with TRBD1. This CDR3 is 16 amino acids long. J was trimmed by 5 bases and V by 5 bases; bases with no gene match: 10. The V gene's germline CDR1 is SGHNT and CDR2 YENEEA. CDR3 amino acids: CASSIRQGMGTGELFF. CDR3 DNA sequence: TGTGCCAGCAGCATCCGACAGGGGATGGGAACCGGGGAGCTGTTTTTT.

The J gene is TRBJ2-1, the V gene TRBV27; a weak D match, TRBD1 (5 bases). The CDR3 has 15 amino acids. CDR1 and CDR2 (germline): MNHEY, SMNVEV (reference sequence). Trimming took off 1 base at V and 5 bases at J, with 12 bases between the two ends. In nucleotides, the CDR3 is TGTGCCAGCAGTTTATGGGGCAAAAGGGACAATGAGCAGTTCTTC. Encoded protein: CASSLWGKRDNEQFF.

This rearrangement joins TRBV7-6 to TRBJ1-1; D is possibly TRBD1 (5 bases). V shed 3 bases and J shed 3 bases, with 17 bases lying between them. The CDR3 spans 16 residues. Germline assignment: CDR1 SGHVS and CDR2 FNYEAQ. Here the CDR3 reads CASSFASLRADTEAFF. The CDR3 DNA sequence: TGTGCCAGCAGCTTCGCCAGCCTCAGGGCCGACACTGAAGCTTTCTTT. Filled out from reference TRBV7-6 and TRBJ1-1, the complete variable domain reads GAGVSQSPRYKVTKRGQDVALRCDPISGHVSLYWYRQALGQGPEFLTYFNYEAQQDKSGLPNDRFSAERPEGSISTLTIQRTEQRDSAMYRCASSFASLRADTEAFFGQGTRLTVV.

This sequence joins TRBV9 and TRBJ2-1; 12 bases align to TRBD2. Per germline, CDR1 SGDLS and CDR2 YYNGEE. The CDR3 consists of 16 residues. The ends lost 3 bases at V and 8 bases at J; junction bases unmatched: 9. The CDR3 DNA sequence: TGTGCCAGCAGCGGGGAAACTAGCGGGAGGATCCATGAGCAGTTCTTC. It specifies CASSGETSGRIHEQFF.

This sequence joins TRBV28 and TRBJ2-3; 10 nucleotides line up with TRBD2. The germline CDR1 and CDR2 sequences are MDHEN and SYDVKM. The V segment lost 5 bases and the J segment 5 bases; nucleotides outside the gene matches: 16. This CDR3 contains 18 residues. The CDR3 sequence: CASSRTGRASGSRDTQYF. In DNA form, the CDR3 reads TGTGCCAGCAGTCGTACAGGGAGGGCTAGCGGGAGTAGAGATACGCAGTATTTT. The entire variable domain, with the rest obtained from reference TRBV28 and TRBJ2-3, is as follows: DVKVTQSSRYLVKRTGEKVFLECVQDMDHENMFWYRQDPGLGLRLIYFSYDVKMKEKGDIPEGYSVSREKKERFSLILESASTNQTSMYLCASSRTGRASGSRDTQYFGPGTRLTVL.

This clone was seen just once. This chain connects TRBV7-9 to TRBJ2-5; D tentatively fits TRBD1 or TRBD2 (5 bases each). V was pared by 3 bases and J by 5 bases, with 10 bases between. CDR3 size: 13 residues. Germline values: CDR1 SEHNR, CDR2 FQNEAQ (reference sequence). The CDR3 is CASSFQGVETQYF. CDR3 nucleotides: TGTGCCAGCAGCTTCCAGGGAGTTGAGACCCAGTACTTC.

The rearrangement uses TRBV28 and TRBJ2-1; TRBD2 agrees at 8 bases. The CDR3 is made up of 16 amino acids. The trim removed 2 bases at V and 9 bases at J, leaving 12 bases unmatched. Germline values: CDR1 MDHEN, CDR2 SYDVKM. The CDR3 reads CASSLIFSGNEAEQFF. Here the CDR3 DNA reads TGTGCCAGCAGTTTAATTTTTAGCGGGAATGAGGCTGAGCAGTTCTTC.